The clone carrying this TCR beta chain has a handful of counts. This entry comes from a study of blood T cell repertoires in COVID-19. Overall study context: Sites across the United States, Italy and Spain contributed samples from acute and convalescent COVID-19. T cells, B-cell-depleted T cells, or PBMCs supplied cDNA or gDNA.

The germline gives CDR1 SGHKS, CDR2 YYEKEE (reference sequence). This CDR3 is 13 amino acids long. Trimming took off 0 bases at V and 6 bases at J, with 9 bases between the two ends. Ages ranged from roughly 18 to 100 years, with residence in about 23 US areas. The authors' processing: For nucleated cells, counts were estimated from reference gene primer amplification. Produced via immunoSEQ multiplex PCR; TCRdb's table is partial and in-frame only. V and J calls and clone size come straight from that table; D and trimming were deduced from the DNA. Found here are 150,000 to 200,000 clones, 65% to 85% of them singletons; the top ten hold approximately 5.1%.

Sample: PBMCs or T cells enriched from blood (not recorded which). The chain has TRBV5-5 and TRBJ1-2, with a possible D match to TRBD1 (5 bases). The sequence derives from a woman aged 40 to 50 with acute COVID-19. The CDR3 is CASSLGGGDGYTF. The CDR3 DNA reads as TGTGCCAGCAGCTTGGGCGGGGGAGATGGCTACACCTTC.